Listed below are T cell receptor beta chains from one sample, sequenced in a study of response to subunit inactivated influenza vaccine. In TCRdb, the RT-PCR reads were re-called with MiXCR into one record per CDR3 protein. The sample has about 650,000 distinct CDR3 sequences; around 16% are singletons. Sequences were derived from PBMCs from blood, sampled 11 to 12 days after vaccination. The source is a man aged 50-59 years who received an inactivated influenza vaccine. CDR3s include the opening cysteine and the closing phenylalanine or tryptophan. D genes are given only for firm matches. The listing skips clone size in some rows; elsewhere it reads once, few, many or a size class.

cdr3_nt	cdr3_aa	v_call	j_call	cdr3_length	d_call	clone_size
TGCAGTGCTAGAGATACAGGGACAGGGGGCTACGAGCAGTACTTC	CSARDTGTGGYEQYF	TRBV20-1	TRBJ2-7	15	TRBD1	few
TGTGCCAGCAGCTTTACAGACTCTGGGGCCAACGTCCTGACTTTC	CASSFTDSGANVLTF	TRBV5-5	TRBJ2-6	15	NA	NA
TGTGCCAGCAGTGTTACCGGGAGTATAGGGGAGACCCAGTACTTC	CASSVTGSIGETQYF	TRBV6-1	TRBJ2-5	15	NA	few
TGTGCCAGCAGCCAACCCCCGGGACAGGGACAAGAGACCCAGTACTTC	CASSQPPGQGQETQYF	TRBV4-2	TRBJ2-5	16	TRBD1	few
TGTGCCAGCAGCGTAGGGCTAGCGAGACAATACGAGCAGTACTTC	CASSVGLARQYEQYF	TRBV9	TRBJ2-7	15	NA	NA
TGTGCCAGCTCACCGACGGGACTTTCAGGAGAGACCCAGTACTTC	CASSPTGLSGETQYF	TRBV18	TRBJ2-5	15	NA	NA
TGTGCCAGCAGTTTTAGCCCCCTAGCGGGCCCCGAGGAGCAGTACTTC	CASSFSPLAGPEEQYF	TRBV12-3/TRBV12-4	TRBJ2-7	16	TRBD2	NA
TGCAGCGTTATGGGGACAGGGCTAAGTGGGGCCAACGTCCTGACTTTC	CSVMGTGLSGANVLTF	TRBV29-1	TRBJ2-6	16	TRBD1	few
TGTGCCAGCAGCTCCGGGACAGGGGGGAGCACAGATACGCAGTATTTT	CASSSGTGGSTDTQYF	TRBV2	TRBJ2-3	16	TRBD1	NA
TGTGCCAGCAGCTTAACGCTAGACAGCGATCTCCCCTTAGAGACCCAGTACTTC	CASSLTLDSDLPLETQYF	TRBV7-2	TRBJ2-5	18	NA	NA
TGCAGTGCTAGAGATTGGGACAGGGGAACCTACGAGCAGTACTTC	CSARDWDRGTYEQYF	TRBV20-1	TRBJ2-7	15	TRBD1	few
TGCAGCGTTGAGATAACAGGGGACTCCTACAATGAGCAGTTCTTC	CSVEITGDSYNEQFF	TRBV29-1	TRBJ2-1	15	TRBD1	few
TGCGCCAGCAGCTTGTCTAGGGGACGGAACACTGAAGCTTTCTTT	CASSLSRGRNTEAFF	TRBV5-1	TRBJ1-1	15	NA	NA
TGTGCCAGCAGTTTAGTGGCAGCCAAGGAATACGAGCAGTACTTC	CASSLVAAKEYEQYF	TRBV28	TRBJ2-7	15	NA	NA
TGCGCCAGCAGCCAAGCGGCCAGCCTCACCGGGGAGCTGTTTTTT	CASSQAASLTGELFF	TRBV4-3	TRBJ2-2	15	NA	NA
TGTGCCAGCAGCAAGCGACTAGCGGGAGACCAAGAGACCCAGTACTTC	CASSKRLAGDQETQYF	TRBV7-2	TRBJ2-5	16	TRBD2	NA
TGTGCCAGCAGTTACTCGACCGTGGCACCCCTCCACTTT	CASSYSTVAPLHF	TRBV6-5	TRBJ1-6	13	NA	NA
TGCGCCAGCAGCTTGGCTGACAGTTCCCCAGATACGCAGTATTTT	CASSLADSSPDTQYF	TRBV5-1	TRBJ2-3	15	NA	few
TGTGCCACCAGAGGGGCCCCCGGGGAGCTGTTTTTT	CATRGAPGELFF	TRBV15	TRBJ2-2	12	NA	NA
TGCAGTGCTAGAGATCCCCGACAGGGGGCCTCCGGGGAGCTGTTTTTT	CSARDPRQGASGELFF	TRBV20-1	TRBJ2-2	16	TRBD1	NA
TGTGCCAGCAGTTACTTAGGGGGCTACGAGCAGTACTTC	CASSYLGGYEQYF	TRBV6-5	TRBJ2-7	13	NA	NA
TGCGCCAGCAGCTTGGGAGTACTAGCGGGAGAGGTCCCCAGGGAGACCCAGTACTTC	CASSLGVLAGEVPRETQYF	TRBV5-1	TRBJ2-5	19	TRBD2	NA
TGCAGTGCTAGAGCACCCGAAGGGCAGTACAATGAGCAGTTCTTC	CSARAPEGQYNEQFF	TRBV20-1	TRBJ2-1	15	NA	NA
TGTGCCAGCAGCAATTACAGCAACAATGAGCAGTTCTTC	CASSNYSNNEQFF	TRBV12-3/TRBV12-4	TRBJ2-1	13	NA	NA
TGTGCCAGCAGCTTAGCGGGTTCCGGTGCCGAGCAGTACTTC	CASSLAGSGAEQYF	TRBV7-9	TRBJ2-7	14	NA	few
TGTGCCAGCAGCCAAAACAGGGTGTGGAATGAGCAGTTCTTC	CASSQNRVWNEQFF	TRBV3-1	TRBJ2-1	14	NA	many